The 20 T cell receptor beta chains presented below share a single source sample, sequenced in a study of Ad26.COV2.S vaccination and SARS-CoV-2 variants. Treatment reported: around 19 received Ad26.COV2.S at low or high dose, single or two shots; roughly 5 received placebo; per-sample allocation not given. The samples were gathered on day 63 after the first injection of vaccine or placebo. Method: immunoSEQ multiplex PCR; TCRdb's copy keeps in-frame clones and lacks some. The sample contains about 350,000 clones, about 88% of which appear only once. Source: peripheral blood, taken in a trial of Ad26.COV2.S vaccine versus placebo. All receptors come from a person between 18 and 65 years old who received the Ad26.COV2.S COVID-19 vaccine or a placebo.

The chain joins TRBV4-3 to TRBJ2-7; 12 bases agree with TRBD2. V dropped 5 bases and J dropped 3; count of bases not matched to a gene: 5. Germline CDR1 LGHNA, CDR2 YSLEER. This CDR3 contains 15 residues. CDR3 in DNA: TGCGCCAGCAGCAAAGGACTAGCGGGGCACTACGAGCAGTACTTC. Amino acid sequence: CASSKGLAGHYEQYF.

V and J are TRBV4-3 and TRBJ1-6; TRBD1 matches at 7 bases. Per germline, CDR1 LGHNA and CDR2 YSLEER. After removal of 3 bases from V and 5 bases from J, the junction contained 4 bases not matched to a gene. The CDR3 runs to 15 residues. CDR3 in DNA: TGCGCCAGCAGCCACGCCGGGACAGATAATTCACCCCTCCACTTT. Translating it yields CASSHAGTDNSPLHF.

The V and J genes are TRBV9 and TRBJ2-7, with TRBD2 identical over 11 bases. The V gene's germline CDR1 is SGDLS and CDR2 YYNGEE. The J segment lost 7 bases and the V segment lost 4 bases, leaving 4 bases of the junction unmatched. CDR3 length: 13 residues. The CDR3 reads CASSLAGGWEQYF. The CDR3 bases are TGTGCCAGCAGCCTAGCGGGGGGATGGGAGCAGTACTTC.

The chain carries TRBV7-2 and TRBJ2-3; D unclear. V lost 1 base and J 3 bases, leaving 8 bases between the germline ends. Germline values: CDR1 SGHTA, CDR2 FQGNSA. This CDR3 has 14 amino acids. The CDR3 protein is CASSLVDTTDTQYF. The CDR3 DNA sequence: TGTGCCAGCAGCTTAGTCGACACGACAGATACGCAGTATTTT.

Here the CDR3 reads CASSLLAGRNNEQFF. The CDR3 DNA reads TGCGCCAGCAGCTTACTAGCGGGAAGAAACAATGAGCAGTTCTTC. The chain couples TRBV5-1 to TRBJ2-1, with 10 bases identical to TRBD2. Looked up from germline, CDR1 is SGHRS and CDR2 is YFSETQ. V lost 2 bases and J lost 5; bases outside the gene matches: 4. There are 15 residues in the CDR3.

This chain connects TRBV5-6 to TRBJ1-1; D remains unclear. CDR1 is SGHDT and CDR2 is YYEEEE in the germline V gene. The V end was cut by 4 bases, the J end by 6 bases, with 13 bases between. The CDR3 runs 13 residues. In nucleotides, the CDR3 is TGTGCCAGCAGCACCCGGGAGCTCCCTGAAGCTTTCTTT. Translating gives CASSTRELPEAFF.

The CDR3 nucleotides read TGTGCCAGCAGTCCGGGACAGATCTACGAGCAGTACTTC. Translation: CASSPGQIYEQYF. This sequence joins TRBV12-3 or TRBV12-4 and TRBJ2-7; 7 bases match TRBD1. The CDR3 runs to 13 residues. V trimming: 5 bases; J trimming: 3 bases; junction bases outside the gene matches: 4.

The chain has TRBV10-2 and TRBJ2-1; 10 nucleotides align to TRBD2. Germline V gene lookup returns CDR1 WSHSY and CDR2 SAAADI. The CDR3 length is 14 residues. V lost 7 bases, J lost 8 bases, and 8 bases stayed unmatched. The CDR3 spells CASMTTSGSDEQFF. The CDR3 nucleotides read TGCGCCAGCATGACGACTAGCGGGTCGGATGAGCAGTTCTTC.

This clone came up many times. The rearrangement uses TRBV10-3 and TRBJ1-1, with 9 positions matching TRBD1. V shed 4 bases, J shed 4 bases, and the junction held 7 bases outside the gene matches. The CDR3 sequence is 15 residues long. Germline V gives CDR1 ENHRY, CDR2 SYGVKD. The CDR3: CAISGYNRGPTEAFF. The CDR3 DNA sequence: TGTGCCATCAGTGGGTATAACAGGGGGCCCACTGAAGCTTTCTTT.

This rearrangement joins TRBV6-2 or TRBV6-3 to TRBJ1-1; no clear D. The V gene's germline CDR1 is MNHEY and CDR2 SVGEGT. The CDR3 extends over 16 amino acids. V was trimmed by 2 bases and J by 0 bases, leaving 13 bases between them. In DNA form, the CDR3 reads TGTGCCAGCAGTTACGCCACAGCCTCTATGAACACTGAAGCTTTCTTT. Translating it yields CASSYATASMNTEAFF.

The chain carries TRBV6-2 or TRBV6-3 and TRBJ2-3; the match to TRBD2 covers 9 bases. Germline lookup yields CDR1 MNHEY and CDR2 SVGEGT. There are 15 residues in the CDR3. J gave up 5 bases and V 4 bases, and 7 bases lay outside the gene matches. CDR3 nucleotides: TGTGCCAGCAGTTCGACTAGCGGAGAGAGAGATACGCAGTATTTT. Translation gives CASSSTSGERDTQYF.

This clone was recorded once. The chain combines TRBV6-2 or TRBV6-3 with TRBJ2-4, with 9 nucleotides matching TRBD2. The CDR3 has 15 amino acids. V gave up 4 bases and J gave up 3 bases; unmatched junction bases: 4. Germline lookup yields CDR1 MNHEY and CDR2 SVGEGT. Written as DNA, the CDR3 is TGTGCCAGCAGTTCGACTAGCGGAAACAAAAACATTCAGTACTTC. The encoded protein is CASSSTSGNKNIQYF.

The chain carries TRBV4-3 and TRBJ2-1; D not certain. The CDR3 loop spans 15 amino acids. Germline CDR1 is LGHNA and CDR2 is YSLEER. Trimming shortened V by 0 bases and J by 8 bases, and 14 bases separated the two germline ends. The CDR3 DNA follows: TGCGCCAGCAGCCAAGACGTCCTACCCCAGGATGAGCAGTTCTTC. Encoded protein: CASSQDVLPQDEQFF.

The J gene is TRBJ2-5, the V gene TRBV11-2; TRBD2 is a possible D gene (6 bases). The CDR3 is 13 amino acids. Trimming removed 4 bases at V and 1 base at J, with 7 bases between. Germline V gene sequence: CDR1 SGHAT, CDR2 FQNNGV. DNA of the CDR3: TGTGCCAGCAGCTCGGGGGTCCAAGAGACCCAGTACTTC. Amino acids: CASSSGVQETQYF.

This clone was detected once. Other DNA variants within this sample encode the same CDR3. This chain joins TRBV18 and TRBJ2-7; D perhaps matches TRBD2 (5 bases). CDR3 length equals 14 residues. V lost 3 bases and J 0 bases, leaving 9 bases between the germline ends. Germline loops: CDR1 KGHSH, CDR2 LQKENI. The CDR3 coding sequence is TGTGCCAGCTCACCGGGAGCCAGCTCCTACGAGCAGTACTTC. This encodes CASSPGASSYEQYF.

The rearrangement uses TRBV30 and TRBJ1-2; D is unclear. The CDR3 is 11 residues long. Germline CDR1 reads GTSNPN; CDR2 reads SVGIG (reference sequence). V was trimmed by 4 bases and J by 4 bases, leaving 7 bases between them. The CDR3 bases are TGTGCCTGGAAGGGATCCTATGGCTACACCTTC. Amino acid sequence: CAWKGSYGYTF.

This chain connects TRBV13 to TRBJ2-7; 11 nucleotides match TRBD1. CDR1 and CDR2 from the germline V gene are PRHDT and FYEKMQ (reference sequence). J was trimmed by 3 bases and V by 5 bases; bases with no gene match: 6. The CDR3 is made up of 15 amino acids. In DNA, the CDR3 is TGTGCCAGCAGCCGTCCGGGACAGGGGGACTACGAGCAGTACTTC. Translating gives CASSRPGQGDYEQYF.

Comments on this clone: Other DNA sequences in the same sample also yield this CDR3. This CDR3 reads CASSLGLSSYEQYF. The CDR3 DNA is TGCGCCAGCAGCTTGGGGCTTTCCTCCTACGAGCAGTACTTC. The rearrangement links TRBV5-1 to TRBJ2-7; D gene uncertain. V was trimmed by 0 bases and J by 0 bases, leaving 7 bases between them. Germline V gives CDR1 SGHRS, CDR2 YFSETQ. The CDR3 sequence is 14 residues long.

The chain has TRBV7-2 and TRBJ1-2, with D possibly matching TRBD1 (6 bases). V was shortened by 1 base and J by 4 bases, with 16 bases between the two germline ends. The CDR3 loop spans 16 amino acids. Germline loops: CDR1 SGHTA, CDR2 FQGNSA. CDR3 DNA: TGTGCCAGCAGCTTAGGGGGGTCACAGGGCTCCTATGGCTACACCTTC. This translates into CASSLGGSQGSYGYTF.

The chain combines TRBV5-1 with TRBJ1-4; D is uncertain. This CDR3 comprises 17 residues. Germline V CDR1 and CDR2: SGHRS, YFSETQ. Trimming left V 5 bases short and J 0 bases short, with 17 bases between. CDR3 amino acids: CASRPSLTPATNEKLFF. CDR3 DNA sequence: TGCGCCAGCAGGCCCAGCTTGACCCCTGCAACTAATGAAAAACTGTTTTTT.